Shown below are 21 T cell receptor beta chains from a single sample sequenced in a study of OX40 agonist ivuxolimab in advanced cancers. Library preparation was by the immunoSEQ multiplex PCR assay. Entries here come from immuneACCESS through TCRdb and include only in-frame sequences with V and J called. Some clones fail to appear in such tables; in the studies checked, an unresolved V gene covers under half of the shortfall, and the cause of the remainder is unknown. The sample records more than 50,000 clones, roughly 88% of which are singletons. Roughly 2.6% of the sample rests with the top ten. Material: CD4+ or CD8+ T cells sorted from blood, obtained in a trial of the OX40 agonist ivuxolimab. Source of these receptors: an adult with an advanced solid tumor such as melanoma, head and neck, liver or kidney cancer.

This rearrangement joins TRBV19 to TRBJ2-7; D not resolved. V was cut by 0 bases and J by 4 bases, with 10 bases left in between. CDR1 and CDR2 from the germline V gene are LNHDA and SQIVND (reference sequence). The CDR3 is 14 amino acids. CDR3 sequence: CASSIDGGGYEQYF. The CDR3 bases are TGTGCCAGTAGTATAGATGGCGGCGGATACGAGCAGTACTTC. Combining the CDR3 with reference TRBV19 and TRBJ2-7 gives the whole variable domain DGGITQSPKYLFRKEGQNVTLSCEQNLNHDAMYWYRQDPGQGLRLIYYSQIVNDFQKGDIAEGYSVSREKKESFPLTVTSAQKNPTAFYLCASSIDGGGYEQYFGPGTRLTVT.

The genes are TRBV27 and TRBJ1-2, with D possibly matching TRBD1 (5 bases). CDR1 is MNHEY and CDR2 is SMNVEV in the germline V gene (reference sequence). The germline V and J ends were trimmed by 4 bases and 5 bases, with 8 bases remaining between them. The length of the CDR3 is 12 residues. CDR3 amino acids: CASSSQGYGYTF. As DNA, the CDR3 is TGTGCCAGCAGTTCTCAGGGTTATGGCTACACCTTC.

V usage is TRBV29-1 and J usage is TRBJ2-5, with a possible D match to TRBD2 (5 bases). V gave up 4 bases and J gave up 1 base, with 13 bases separating them. The germline gives CDR1 SQVTM, CDR2 ANQGSEA. The CDR3 runs 14 residues. The CDR3 DNA sequence: TGCAGCGTTGCCTTGGGAGCTACCCAAGAGACCCAGTACTTC. It is translated as CSVALGATQETQYF. Complete variable domain (other parts from reference TRBV29-1 and TRBJ2-5): SAVISQKPSRDICQRGTSLTIQCQVDSQVTMMFWYRQQPGQSLTLIATANQGSEATYESGFVIDKFPISRPNLTFSTLTVSNMSPEDSSIYLCSVALGATQETQYFGPGTRLLVL.

The V and J genes are TRBV27 and TRBJ1-3; 7 bases are shared with TRBD1. CDR3 length equals 15 residues. V shed 4 bases and J 2 bases; nucleotides not matched to a gene: 5. From germline, CDR1 is MNHEY and CDR2 SMNVEV (reference sequence). The CDR3 DNA reads as TGTGCCAGCAGTTCAGGACAGGCGGCTGGAAACACCATATATTTT. Encoded protein: CASSSGQAAGNTIYF.

The count of this clone is one. The gene calls are TRBV6-1 and TRBJ1-5; no definite D call. This CDR3 is 14 amino acids long. Germline CDR1 and CDR2: MNHNS and SASEGT. The V end lost 6 bases, the J end lost 3 bases, and 12 bases lay between the germline ends. CDR3 nucleotides: TGTGCCAGCAGCGAGAGAGACACCAATCAGCCCCAGCATTTT. Protein product: CASSERDTNQPQHF.

Notes on this clone: This may come from a read error, since a much larger clone is one base off. The genes are TRBV7-2 and TRBJ2-7; no firm D call. CDR1 and CDR2 (germline): SGHTA, FQGNSA. Trimming removed 0 bases from V and 1 base from J, with 4 bases in between. CDR3 size: 13 residues. CDR3 DNA sequence: TGTGCCAGCAGCTTAGCACAGTCCTACGAGCAGTACTTC. Protein: CASSLAQSYEQYF.

The chain carries TRBV18 and TRBJ2-1; D uncertain. This CDR3 region has 15 residues. V was shortened by 6 bases and J by 5 bases, with 17 bases between the two germline ends. Looked up from germline, CDR1 is KGHSH and CDR2 is LQKENI. The CDR3 sequence: CASSLQAGLDNEQFF. The DNA of the CDR3 is TGTGCCAGCTCCCTGCAGGCAGGCCTAGACAATGAGCAGTTCTTC.

This clone was observed a few times. The chain couples TRBV10-3 to TRBJ2-7; 11 bases are shared with TRBD2. Germline V gene data show CDR1 as ENHRY and CDR2 as SYGVKD. This CDR3 is built from 13 residues. The CDR3 loop is CGTSGGYPLEQYF. The CDR3 DNA is TGTGGCACTAGCGGGGGCTACCCCTTGGAGCAGTACTTC.

V is TRBV18 and J is TRBJ2-3, with D possibly matching TRBD2 (6 bases). Germline CDR1 KGHSH, CDR2 LQKENI. The CDR3 length is 15 residues. Trimming pared 6 bases from V and 1 base from J, leaving 14 bases between. The CDR3 region has the DNA TGTGCCAGCTCGCTACGGGGGTGGGGCACAGATACGCAGTATTTT. Its protein is CASSLRGWGTDTQYF. Full variable domain (remainder filled in from reference TRBV18 and TRBJ2-3): NAGVMQNPRHLVRRRGQEARLRCSPMKGHSHVYWYRQLPEEGLKFMVYLQKENIIDESGMPKERFSAEFPKEGPSILRIQQVVRGDSAAYFCASSLRGWGTDTQYFGPGTRLTVL.

The chain carries TRBV5-1 and TRBJ1-6, with D maybe TRBD1 (5 bases). The V and J ends lost 2 bases and 5 bases respectively, with 11 bases between them. The germline gives CDR1 SGHRS, CDR2 YFSETQ. The CDR3 has 15 residues. CDR3 residues: CASSFGQGNNSPLHF. CDR3 coding DNA: TGCGCCAGCAGCTTTGGGCAGGGCAATAATTCACCCCTCCACTTT. Variable domain in full (rest from reference TRBV5-1 and TRBJ1-6): KAGVTQTPRYLIKTRGQQVTLSCSPISGHRSVSWYQQTPGQGLQFLFEYFSETQRNKGNFPGRFSGRQFSNSRSEMNVSTLELGDSALYLCASSFGQGNNSPLHFGNGTRLTVT.

The chain employs TRBV5-1 and TRBJ2-3; D possibly corresponds to TRBD2 (5 bases). V lost 0 bases to trimming and J lost 3 bases, with 11 bases between them. Looked up from germline, CDR1 is SGHRS and CDR2 is YFSETQ. The CDR3 covers 15 residues. The CDR3 sequence: CASSLGTDQTDTQYF. The CDR3 DNA reads as TGCGCCAGCAGCTTGGGGACTGACCAAACAGATACGCAGTATTTT.

The gene calls are TRBV12-5 and TRBJ2-7; perhaps TRBD1 as D (6 bases). In germline, CDR1 is LGHNT, CDR2 FRNRAP. Trimming stripped 7 bases from V and 5 bases from J, with 18 bases between. This CDR3 is built from 14 residues. Here the CDR3 reads CASATQPQGHEQYF. CDR3 bases: TGTGCTAGTGCTACACAGCCCCAGGGGCACGAGCAGTACTTC.

This clone was seen just once. The chain joins TRBV29-1 to TRBJ1-4; TRBD1 aligns across 7 bases. The germline gives CDR1 SQVTM, CDR2 ANQGSEA. Losses at the gene ends were 3 bases for V and 7 bases for J; bases not matched to a gene: 8. The CDR3 totals 14 residues. The CDR3 is CSVDPTGRLEKLFF. The CDR3 DNA reads as TGCAGCGTTGATCCGACAGGGCGCCTTGAAAAACTGTTTTTT. The full variable domain, in which reference TRBV29-1 and TRBJ1-4 provide the parts outside the CDR3, is SAVISQKPSRDICQRGTSLTIQCQVDSQVTMMFWYRQQPGQSLTLIATANQGSEATYESGFVIDKFPISRPNLTFSTLTVSNMSPEDSSIYLCSVDPTGRLEKLFFGSGTQLSVL.

This chain uses TRBV29-1 with TRBJ1-1, with 7 bases fitting TRBD1. From germline, CDR1 is SQVTM and CDR2 ANQGSEA. This CDR3 spans 14 amino acids. V lost 4 bases, J lost 0 bases, and 5 bases stayed unmatched. DNA of the CDR3: TGCAGCGTTGCAGGGGGAGGGATGAACACTGAAGCTTTCTTT. Translation gives CSVAGGGMNTEAFF.

The gene calls are TRBV7-2 and TRBJ1-5, with D tentatively TRBD1 (6 bases). Trimming pared 5 bases from V and 7 bases from J, leaving 12 bases between. The CDR3 sequence is 13 residues long. Germline V lookup: CDR1 SGHTA, CDR2 FQGNSA. The CDR3 DNA reads as TGTGCCAGCAGCCCAAGCGGGGGCCAGCCCCAGCATTTT. Translation: CASSPSGGQPQHF.

The chain has TRBV11-2 and TRBJ2-7, with D uncertain. V was shortened by 1 base and J by 7 bases, with 5 bases between the two germline ends. The CDR3 runs 11 residues. The germline CDR1 and CDR2 sequences are SGHAT and FQNNGV. The CDR3 nucleotides read TGTGCCAGCAGCTTAGCGAAGGAGCAGTACTTC. This codes for CASSLAKEQYF.

The gene calls are TRBV4-2 and TRBJ1-1; D not resolved. The CDR3 extends over 15 amino acids. In germline, CDR1 is LGHNA, CDR2 YNFKEQ. Trimming pared 0 bases from V and 1 base from J, leaving 9 bases between. The DNA for the CDR3 is TGTGCCAGCAGCCAAGATCCCCGGAAGAACACTGAAGCTTTCTTT. Translated, it gives CASSQDPRKNTEAFF.

This clone was picked up one time. V gene TRBV6-1 combines with J gene TRBJ1-1, with D uncertain. This CDR3 has 12 residues. The V and J ends lost 8 bases and 1 base respectively, with 8 bases between them. In germline, CDR1 is MNHNS, CDR2 SASEGT. Written as DNA, the CDR3 is TGTGCCAGCGGGAGGTCGAACACTGAAGCTTTCTTT. Protein product: CASGRSNTEAFF.

The V gene is TRBV21-1, the J gene TRBJ2-7; the DNA was not compared with TRBD1, the D call given in the table. TRBV21-1 is assigned pseudogene status. This CDR3 is built from 17 residues. CDR3 protein: CASSKGRDRGYSYEQYF. The CDR3 bases are TGTGCCAGCAGCAAAGGGAGGGACAGGGGCTACTCATACGAGCAGTACTTC.

V and J are TRBV19 and TRBJ1-3; perhaps TRBD1 as D (5 bases). Germline V gives CDR1 LNHDA, CDR2 SQIVND (reference sequence). The CDR3 covers 13 residues. V lost 9 bases to trimming and J lost 3 bases, with 12 bases between them. The CDR3 nucleotides read TGTGCCAGCGGGACTGCCGATGGAAACACCATATATTTT. Amino acid sequence: CASGTADGNTIYF.

The CDR3 nucleotides read TGTGCCAGCAGTTACCTCACTAGAACCGGGGAGCTGTTTTTT. Amino acid sequence: CASSYLTRTGELFF. The V call is TRBV6-5, the J call TRBJ2-2, with D perhaps TRBD2 (5 bases). The V end was cut by 2 bases, the J end by 5 bases, with 9 bases between. The CDR3 extends over 14 amino acids. Germline CDR1 and CDR2: MNHEY and SVGAGI.